The TCR beta chain under discussion was sequenced for a study of cytomegalovirus exposure and HLA in healthy donors (dated by TCRdb to 2017 to 2019). General notes on the study: The 650 to 800 repertoires of the first cohort and the 95 to 150 validation repertoires were produced on the same platform, according to a later analysis. A separate validation cohort of 100 to 150 different subjects was used in addition to the roughly 720-subject first cohort. The study was designed to test whether signatures of past pathogen exposure could be identified by cataloging public T cell receptors. The study combined high-throughput TCR immunosequencing, statistical association of individual TCRs with disease status, and machine learning to predict cytomegalovirus infection status.

Separate from the approximately 700-subject first cohort, the validation cohort of more than 90 subjects was the group to which the donors belonged. On the study overall, not on this receptor specifically: The validation cohort had no HLA typing available for a later analysis, so co-occurrence within that cohort was assessed over all 110 or so repertoires. The classifier was reported to diagnose cytomegalovirus status with high specificity and sensitivity in both the original cohort and the validation cohort. While some public TCRs were present in many individuals, most TCR sequences turned up only very rarely across donors. In vitro tests confirmed that three of the cytomegalovirus-associated TCR beta chains recognize cytomegalovirus antigens. In a later analysis, TCRs clustered in the first cohort were found to also tend to co-occur in the 100 to 150 validation repertoires, with roughly 93% of cluster scores above 0. It was suggested by the authors that the approach could potentially be generalized to other disease states and immunological phenotypes. The study gave a list of under 200 TCR beta chains associated with cytomegalovirus.

A few counts support this clone. Its antigen target is currently unknown. One base away there is no much larger clone; base qualities are not given. Library method: the immunoSEQ multiplex PCR assay. The source study handled its data this way. To diagnose cytomegalovirus status from the catalog of TCR beta chain sequences, a statistical classification framework was built. Here the immuneACCESS table is served through TCRdb, limited to in-frame sequences with V and J called. Missing clones are a known gap in these copies; in checked studies unresolved V genes cover under half, and the rest lacks a known reason. Clonal size and the V and J genes are those of that table, whereas D and trimming came from the DNA. The sample table contains 100,000 to 150,000 clones; only one count was recorded for about 85% of them. The ten largest clones represent about 4.4% of the sample. CDR1 and CDR2, looked up from the germline V gene (reference sequence), are MNHEY and SMNVEV. V drops 5 bases and J drops 6 bases, leaving 14 bases in between. There are 15 amino acids in the CDR3, from cysteine to phenylalanine inclusive. Only the CDR3 DNA is retained, 45 bases long and in frame from the first base.

The receptor comes from a man aged 18 to 30 in good health and CMV-seropositive. The sample taken for sequencing was PBMCs. The chain is encoded by TRBV27 joined to TRBJ1-6; D gene: possibly TRBD1, on 6 matching bases. The CDR3 reads as follows: CASSPTQGSNSPLHF. In nucleotide form, the sequence is TGTGCCAGCAGTCCAACACAGGGTAGTAATTCACCCCTCCACTTT.